Listed here is a single TCR beta chain. CDR1 and CDR2 from the germline V gene are MNHEY and SVGAGI. This CDR3 has 11 residues. V lost 11 bases, J lost 6 bases, and 11 bases lay in between. This sample was included in a study of blood T cell repertoires in COVID-19. The overall study: Acute-phase and convalescent COVID-19 samples originated in the United States, Italy and Spain.

TCRdb's table, derived via immunoSEQ multiplex PCR, lists solely in-frame clones and lacks some. The table lists 160,000 or so clones, 81% of them singletons. Individuals drawn from around 25 US areas were roughly 18 to 95 years old. Clinical history reported by participants formed the basis on which cohorts were assigned. The source of this sequence is a woman in her thirties or forties with acute COVID-19. This rearrangement joins TRBV6-5 to TRBJ1-5; D not resolved. Sequenced: PBMCs or T cells enriched from blood (not recorded which). In DNA, the CDR3 is TGTGCCCCCCCCCGAGTTCAGCCCCAGCATTTT. It yields the protein CAPPRVQPQHF.